Listed below are T cell receptor beta chains from one sample, sequenced in a study of CD8+CD57+ T cells in acquired aplastic anemia. TCRdb processed the reads anew with MiXCR; each CDR3 protein has one entry. This sample has about 210,000 distinct CDR3 sequences, with approximately 60% found just once. The sequenced sample was sorted CD4+, CD8+, or CD8+CD57+ T cells (not recorded which) from PBMCs. These receptors were collected from a human donor in good health. The conserved cysteine and the conserved F or W are not part of the CDR3 here. D genes are given only for firm matches.

D gene	V gene	CDR3 length	J gene	CDR3 protein
NA	TRBV20-1	13	TRBJ2-1	SARDRLGSYNEQF
NA	TRBV19	12	TRBJ1-1	ASSIAGGDGEAF
NA	TRBV28	10	TRBJ2-7	ATNSGSYEQY
NA	TRBV14	14	TRBJ2-5	ASSQGQVEYQETQY
NA	TRBV7-9	13	TRBJ1-2	ASSLLGGDNYGYT
NA	TRBV7-2	11	TRBJ1-6	ASSLVANSPLH
NA	TRBV5-1	12	TRBJ1-1	ASSLVAANTEAF
TRBD1	TRBV7-9	15	TRBJ1-3	ASSHLPGTQGAHTIY
NA	TRBV7-9	11	TRBJ2-7	ASSLARGDEQY
TRBD2	TRBV2	11	TRBJ2-3	AGKTSGSDTQY
TRBD2	TRBV7-2	16	TRBJ2-5	ASSFRTSGGSRTETQY
TRBD1	TRBV2	15	TRBJ2-6	ASMPGQANSGANVLT
TRBD2	TRBV5-1	15	TRBJ2-1	ASSTAGGGGSYNEQF
TRBD1	TRBV5-5	13	TRBJ2-7	ASSLDRGWTYEQY
NA	TRBV2	12	TRBJ1-2	AGEKDGERYGYT
TRBD2	TRBV7-3	14	TRBJ2-1	ASSSLAGEPIAEQF
NA	TRBV6-4	13	TRBJ2-1	ASSTGLGGHNEQF
TRBD2	TRBV7-2	12	TRBJ2-7	ASSPSGSVHEQY
TRBD1	TRBV7-2	12	TRBJ1-1	ASSVRGQGSEAF
TRBD2	TRBV7-6	12	TRBJ2-3	ASSLTSGADTQY
NA	TRBV9	9	TRBJ2-1	ASSVGGEQF
NA	TRBV20-1	10	TRBJ1-1	STVEGHTEAF
NA	TRBV4-3	12	TRBJ2-7	ASSQVGEGGEQY
TRBD2	TRBV25-1	13	TRBJ2-7	ASSLSGGTLKEQY
NA	TRBV3-1	11	TRBJ1-1	ASSQEGRTEAF
NA	TRBV7-8	11	TRBJ2-7	ASSLAGGDEQY
NA	TRBV6-2/TRBV6-3	12	TRBJ1-2	ASSYSGPRFGYT
TRBD1	TRBV7-6	11	TRBJ2-7	ASSGTGLSEQY
TRBD1	TRBV7-9	11	TRBJ1-2	ASSRTGDYGYT
NA	TRBV7-2	12	TRBJ1-5	ASSSRGGGSIEH
TRBD2	TRBV7-9	9	TRBJ2-1	ASTGGNEQF
NA	TRBV20-1	11	TRBJ2-5	SARPEGKETQY
TRBD2	TRBV15	13	TRBJ2-1	ATSSSSGGVDEQF
NA	TRBV7-6	12	TRBJ2-7	ASSLLLSSYEQY
TRBD2	TRBV20-1	17	TRBJ2-3	SASISGGVYTLLTDTQY
NA	TRBV20-1	14	TRBJ2-1	SARVRGRVSYNEQF
NA	TRBV5-1	10	TRBJ2-7	ASSLGDYEQY
TRBD1	TRBV24-1	10	TRBJ2-7	ATSRGTGVQY